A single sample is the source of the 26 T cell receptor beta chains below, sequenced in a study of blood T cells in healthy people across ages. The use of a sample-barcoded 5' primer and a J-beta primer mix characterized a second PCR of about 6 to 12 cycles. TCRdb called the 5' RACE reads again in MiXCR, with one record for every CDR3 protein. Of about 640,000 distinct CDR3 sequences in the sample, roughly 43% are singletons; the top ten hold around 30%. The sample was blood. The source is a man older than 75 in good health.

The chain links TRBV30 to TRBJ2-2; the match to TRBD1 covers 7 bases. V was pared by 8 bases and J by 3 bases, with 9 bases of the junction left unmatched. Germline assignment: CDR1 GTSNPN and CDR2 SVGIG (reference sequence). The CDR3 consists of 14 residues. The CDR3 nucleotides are TGTGCCGTAAACAGGGGCGAAGACACCGGGGAGCTGTTTTTT. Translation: CAVNRGEDTGELFF.

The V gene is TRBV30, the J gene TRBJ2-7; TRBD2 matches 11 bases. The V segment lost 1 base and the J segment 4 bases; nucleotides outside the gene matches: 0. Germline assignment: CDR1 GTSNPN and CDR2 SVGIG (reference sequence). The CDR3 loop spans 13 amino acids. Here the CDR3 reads CAWSGTSGYEQYF. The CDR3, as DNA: TGTGCCTGGAGTGGGACTAGCGGGTACGAGCAGTACTTC. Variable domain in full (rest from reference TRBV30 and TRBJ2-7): SQTIHQWPATLVQPVGSPLSLECTVEGTSNPNLYWYRQAAGRGLQLLFYSVGIGQISSEVPQNLSASRPQDRQFILSSKKLLLSDSGFYLCAWSGTSGYEQYFGPGTRLTVT.

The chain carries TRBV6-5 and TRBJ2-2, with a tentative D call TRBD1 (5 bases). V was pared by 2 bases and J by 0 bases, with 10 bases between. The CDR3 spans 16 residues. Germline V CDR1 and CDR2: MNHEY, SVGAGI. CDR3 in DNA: TGTGCCAGCAGTTACCCAGGACAATCGAACACCGGGGAGCTGTTTTTT. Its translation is CASSYPGQSNTGELFF.

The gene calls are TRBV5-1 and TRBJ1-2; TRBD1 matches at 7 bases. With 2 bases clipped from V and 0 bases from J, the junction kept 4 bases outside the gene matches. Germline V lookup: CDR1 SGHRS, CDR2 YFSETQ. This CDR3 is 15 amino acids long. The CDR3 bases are TGCGCCAGCAGCTTACGGGACAGCCCTAACTATGGCTACACCTTC. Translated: CASSLRDSPNYGYTF.

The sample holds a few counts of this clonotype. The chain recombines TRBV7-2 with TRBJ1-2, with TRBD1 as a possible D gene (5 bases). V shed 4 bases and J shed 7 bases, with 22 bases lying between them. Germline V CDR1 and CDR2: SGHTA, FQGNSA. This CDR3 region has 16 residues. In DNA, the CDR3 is TGTGCCAGCAGCTCCCTCGTCCAGGGAGGGATTTTTGGCTACACCTTC. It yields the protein CASSSLVQGGIFGYTF.

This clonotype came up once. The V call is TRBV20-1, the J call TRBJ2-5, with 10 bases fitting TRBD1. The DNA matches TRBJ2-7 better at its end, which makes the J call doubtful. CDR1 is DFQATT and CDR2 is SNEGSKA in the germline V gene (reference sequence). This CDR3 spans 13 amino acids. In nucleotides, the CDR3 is TGCAGTGCTAGCCCGGGACAGGGGTTCGAGCAGTACTTC. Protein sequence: CSASPGQGFEQYF.

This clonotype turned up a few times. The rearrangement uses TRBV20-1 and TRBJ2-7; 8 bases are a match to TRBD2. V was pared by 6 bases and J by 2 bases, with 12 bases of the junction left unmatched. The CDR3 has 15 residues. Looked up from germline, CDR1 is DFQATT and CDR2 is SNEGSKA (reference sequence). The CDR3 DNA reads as TGCAGTGCGGACCCCAGCGGGAGTGGAGCCTACGAGCAGTACTTC. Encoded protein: CSADPSGSGAYEQYF.

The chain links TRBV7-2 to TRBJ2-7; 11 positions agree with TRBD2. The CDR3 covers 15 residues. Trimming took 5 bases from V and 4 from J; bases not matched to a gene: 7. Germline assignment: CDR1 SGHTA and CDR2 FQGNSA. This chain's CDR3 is CASSAGTSGPYEQYF. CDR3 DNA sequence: TGTGCCAGCAGCGCCGGGACTAGCGGTCCTTACGAGCAGTACTTC.

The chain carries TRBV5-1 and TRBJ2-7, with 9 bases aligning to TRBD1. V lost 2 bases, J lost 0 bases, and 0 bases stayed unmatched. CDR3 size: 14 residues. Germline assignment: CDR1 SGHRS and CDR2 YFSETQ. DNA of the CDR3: TGCGCCAGCAGCTTACAGGGGGCCTCCTACGAGCAGTACTTC. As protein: CASSLQGASYEQYF.

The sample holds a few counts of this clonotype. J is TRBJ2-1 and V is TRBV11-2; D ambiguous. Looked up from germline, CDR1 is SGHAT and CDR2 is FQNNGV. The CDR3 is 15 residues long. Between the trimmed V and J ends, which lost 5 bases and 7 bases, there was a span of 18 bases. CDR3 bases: TGTGCCAGCAGCCCTCCGGGCCCGGACCCGAATGAGCAGTTCTTC. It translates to CASSPPGPDPNEQFF. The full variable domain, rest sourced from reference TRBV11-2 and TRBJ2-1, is EAGVAQSPRYKIIEKRQSVAFWCNPISGHATLYWYQQILGQGPKLLIQFQNNGVVDDSQLPKDRFSAERLKGVDSTLKIQPAKLEDSAVYLCASSPPGPDPNEQFFGPGTRLTVL.

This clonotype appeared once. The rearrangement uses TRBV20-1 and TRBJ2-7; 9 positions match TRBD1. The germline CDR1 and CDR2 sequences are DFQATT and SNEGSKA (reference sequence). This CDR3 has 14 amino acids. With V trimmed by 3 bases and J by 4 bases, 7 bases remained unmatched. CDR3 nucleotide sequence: TGCAGTGCTAGCTGGGGACAGGGTCGGTACGAGCAGTACTTC. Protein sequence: CSASWGQGRYEQYF.

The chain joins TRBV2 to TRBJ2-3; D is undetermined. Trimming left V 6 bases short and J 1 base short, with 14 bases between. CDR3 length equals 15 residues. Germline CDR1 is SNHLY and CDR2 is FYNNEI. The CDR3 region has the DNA TGTGCCAGCAGCCCAATAGGTGAGGGCACAGATACGCAGTATTTT. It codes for CASSPIGEGTDTQYF. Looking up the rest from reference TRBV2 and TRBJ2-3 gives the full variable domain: EPEVTQTPSHQVTQMGQEVILRCVPISNHLYFYWYRQILGQKVEFLVSFYNNEISEKSEIFDDQFSVERPDGSNFTLKIRSTKLEDSAMYFCASSPIGEGTDTQYFGPGTRLTVL.

The CDR3 spells CASSLVTSDLSYNEQFF. In nucleotides, the CDR3 is TGCGCCAGCAGCTTGGTCACTAGCGACCTCTCCTACAATGAGCAGTTCTTC. The rearrangement joins TRBV5-1 to TRBJ2-1, with TRBD2 matching over 7 bases. This CDR3 has 17 amino acids. Germline lookup yields CDR1 SGHRS and CDR2 YFSETQ. V lost 0 bases and J lost 0; bases outside the gene matches: 6.

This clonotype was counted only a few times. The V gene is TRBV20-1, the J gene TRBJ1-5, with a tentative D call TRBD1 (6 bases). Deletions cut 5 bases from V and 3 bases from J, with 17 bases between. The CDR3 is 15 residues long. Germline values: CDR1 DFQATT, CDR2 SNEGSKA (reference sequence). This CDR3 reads CSAQRPGAPNQPQHF. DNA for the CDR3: TGCAGTGCTCAGCGGCCGGGGGCCCCCAATCAGCCCCAGCATTTT.

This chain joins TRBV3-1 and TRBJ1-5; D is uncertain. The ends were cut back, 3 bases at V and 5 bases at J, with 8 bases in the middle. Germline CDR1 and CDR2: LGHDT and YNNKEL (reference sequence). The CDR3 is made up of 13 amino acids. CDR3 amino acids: CASSQSRDQPQHF. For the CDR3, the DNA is TGTGCCAGCAGCCAGTCGAGAGATCAGCCCCAGCATTTT.

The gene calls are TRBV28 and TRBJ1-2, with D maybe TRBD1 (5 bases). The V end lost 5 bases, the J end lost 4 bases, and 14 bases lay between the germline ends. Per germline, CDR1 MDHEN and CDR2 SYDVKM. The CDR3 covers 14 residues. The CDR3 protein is CASSPPQGSYGYTF. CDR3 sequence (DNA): TGTGCCAGCAGTCCCCCGCAGGGAAGCTATGGCTACACCTTC.

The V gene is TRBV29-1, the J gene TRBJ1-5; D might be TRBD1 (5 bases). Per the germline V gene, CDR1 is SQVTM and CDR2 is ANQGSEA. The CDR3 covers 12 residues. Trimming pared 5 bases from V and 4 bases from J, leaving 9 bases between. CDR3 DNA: TGCAGCGTTCAGCAGGGAAATCAGCCCCAGCATTTT. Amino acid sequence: CSVQQGNQPQHF.

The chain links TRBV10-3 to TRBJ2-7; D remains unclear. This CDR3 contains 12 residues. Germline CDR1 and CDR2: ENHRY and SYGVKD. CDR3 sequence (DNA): TGTGCTACTGGAACGGTAGCCTACGAGCAGTACTTC. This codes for CATGTVAYEQYF.

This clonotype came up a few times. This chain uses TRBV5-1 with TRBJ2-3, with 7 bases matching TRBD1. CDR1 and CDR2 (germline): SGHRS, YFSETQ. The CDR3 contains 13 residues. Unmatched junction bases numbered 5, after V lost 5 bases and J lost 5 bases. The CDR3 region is CASREGGVDTQYF. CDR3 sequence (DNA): TGCGCCAGCAGGGAAGGGGGCGTAGATACGCAGTATTTT.

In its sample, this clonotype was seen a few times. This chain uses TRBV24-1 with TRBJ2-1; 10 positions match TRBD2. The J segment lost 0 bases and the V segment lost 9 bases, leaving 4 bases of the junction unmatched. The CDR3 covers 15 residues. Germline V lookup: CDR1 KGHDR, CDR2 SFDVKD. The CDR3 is CATQREGSSYNEQFF. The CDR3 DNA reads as TGTGCCACCCAGCGGGAGGGGTCCTCCTACAATGAGCAGTTCTTC.

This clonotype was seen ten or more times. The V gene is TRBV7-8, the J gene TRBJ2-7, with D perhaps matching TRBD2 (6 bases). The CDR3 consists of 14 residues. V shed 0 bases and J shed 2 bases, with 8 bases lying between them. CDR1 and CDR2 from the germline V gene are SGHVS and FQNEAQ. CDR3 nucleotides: TGTGCCAGCAGCTTAGCCGGGAGAACCTACGAGCAGTACTTC. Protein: CASSLAGRTYEQYF.

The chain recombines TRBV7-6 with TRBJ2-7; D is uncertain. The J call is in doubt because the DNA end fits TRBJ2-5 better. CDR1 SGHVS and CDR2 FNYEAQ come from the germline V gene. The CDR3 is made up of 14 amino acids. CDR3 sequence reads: CASSLSTNQKTQYF. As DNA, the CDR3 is TGTGCCAGCAGCTTATCCACTAACCAGAAGACCCAGTACTTC.

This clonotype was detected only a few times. In DNA, the CDR3 is TGCAGCGCGACCTCTCTGTACCCCTACGAGCAGTACTTC. This encodes CSATSLYPYEQYF. V gene TRBV20-1 combines with J gene TRBJ2-7; D not certain. Germline V gene lookup returns CDR1 DFQATT and CDR2 SNEGSKA (reference sequence). The CDR3 sequence is 13 residues long.

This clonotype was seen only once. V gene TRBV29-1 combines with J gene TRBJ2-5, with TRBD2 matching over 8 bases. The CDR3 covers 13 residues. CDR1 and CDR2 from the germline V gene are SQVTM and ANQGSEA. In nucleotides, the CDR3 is TGCATCACGGCTAGCGGGCGTAACAATGAGCAGTACTTC. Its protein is CITASGRNNEQYF.

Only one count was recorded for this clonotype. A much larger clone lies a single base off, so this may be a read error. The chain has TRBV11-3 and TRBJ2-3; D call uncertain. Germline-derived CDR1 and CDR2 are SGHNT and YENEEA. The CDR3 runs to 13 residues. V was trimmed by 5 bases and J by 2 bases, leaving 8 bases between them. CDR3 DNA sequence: TGTGCCAGCAGCGTCGACCCCACAGATACGCAGTATTTT. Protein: CASSVDPTDTQYF.

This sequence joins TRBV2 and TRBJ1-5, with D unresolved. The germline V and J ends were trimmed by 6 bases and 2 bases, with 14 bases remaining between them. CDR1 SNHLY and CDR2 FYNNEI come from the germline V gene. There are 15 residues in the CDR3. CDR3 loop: CASRSDGNRNQPQHF. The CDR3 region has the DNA TGTGCCAGCAGATCGGACGGAAATCGCAATCAGCCCCAGCATTTT. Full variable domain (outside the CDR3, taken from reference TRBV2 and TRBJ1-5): EPEVTQTPSHQVTQMGQEVILRCVPISNHLYFYWYRQILGQKVEFLVSFYNNEISEKSEIFDDQFSVERPDGSNFTLKIRSTKLEDSAMYFCASRSDGNRNQPQHFGDGTRLSIL.